This TCR beta chain emerged from a study of cytomegalovirus exposure and HLA in healthy donors. Study conclusions and caveats: Analyzed later, most CMV-associated TCR beta chains appeared HLA-restricted.

Nominally healthy donors provided the samples, though records likely missed some immune exposures. Remarks on this clone: What it binds is not known.

The PCR had 60 Vbeta and 13 Jbeta primers. Assay: immunoSEQ multiplex PCR; the TCRdb copy retains only in-frame clones and omits some. Of 170,000 or so clones in the sample, 80% were seen once. The sequenced sample consisted of PBMCs. This clonotype was obtained from a man aged 30 to 39 in good health and CMV-seropositive.

The CDR3 region is CASTPKEAQAFF. CDR3 sequence (DNA): TGTGCCAGTACCCCCAAAGAGGCACAAGCTTTCTTT. The J gene is TRBJ1-1, the V gene TRBV19; D unresolved. Trimming stripped 7 bases from V and 9 bases from J, with 15 bases between. The CDR3 totals 12 residues. The germline V gene encodes CDR1 LNHDA and CDR2 SQIVND (reference sequence).